The sequence of this T cell receptor (beta chain) was determined in a study of blood T cell repertoires in COVID-19 (dated by TCRdb to the early 2020s). Background for the entire study: Collaborator samples came from the United States, Italy and Spain and covered acute and convalescent phases of COVID-19. The material from the prospective study consisted of cDNA or gDNA derived from T cells, B-cell-depleted T cells, or PBMCs. The dataset comprised deeply sampled blood TCRbeta repertoires from subjects exposed to, actively infected with, or recovered from COVID-19. A freely available public database, intended as a resource for researchers studying the immune response to SARS-CoV-2, is where the repertoires were released. Samples came from the ongoing ImmuneRACE study (first 160 participants) plus 1,254 subjects from 6 global collaborators. The sample metadata nearly always contained a de-identified subject ID, COVID-19 status, age in years and sex. HLA class I and class II types, where available, came from metadata supplied by the sample provider rather than from assay-based typing.

The immunoSEQ Assay, a bias-controlled multiplex PCR, was used to amplify TCRbeta CDR3 regions from genomic DNA. For the original study's pipeline: The number of nucleated cells in each sample was estimated by amplification of reference gene primers within the assay. To quantify the absolute abundance of each unique TCRbeta CDR3 rearrangement, sequence reads were collapsed and filtered. Productive Simpson clonality was computed per sample as the square root of Simpson's diversity index over productive rearrangements. TCRdb re-hosts the immuneACCESS table, in-frame sequences only. Its copies lack some clones; in the studies checked, an unresolved V gene accounts for under half of them, and the cause for the rest is not known. V, J and clone size derive from that table, while D and trimming were established from the DNA sequence. In this sample the table shows around 50,000 clones, less than 90% of which occur a single time. The ten largest clones capture over 4.5% of the sample.

Clipping removes 5 bases from V and 4 bases from J, with 16 as the unmatched junction base count. The CDR3 runs 19 residues from the cysteine to the phenylalanine. CDR3 DNA is the only sequence kept; it has 57 bases, read in frame from the first base. The germline V gene provides CDR1 SGHVS and CDR2 FQNEAQ. As regards this clone: It has no known antigen specificity. No base quality information exists; no much larger clone differs at one position.

Overall results and qualifications from the work: How much clinical and demographic metadata was included differed by source and by participant, and the metadata was provided uncurated.

The collaborating institutions used their own protocols to collect whole blood in K2EDTA tubes. For TCRbeta analysis, collaborators shipped samples in one of three forms: frozen whole blood, isolated PBMCs, or DNA extracted from either of those sample types. Input material: peripheral blood. The sequence derives from a human donor in a cohort sampled during active COVID-19. Recombination linked TRBV7-8 to TRBJ2-7; 14 bases in the middle match TRBD2. Here the CDR3 is given as CASSPRAGGLAGGSYEQYF. The DNA is as follows: TGTGCCAGCAGCCCTAGAGCAGGAGGACTAGCGGGGGGATCTTACGAGCAGTACTTC.